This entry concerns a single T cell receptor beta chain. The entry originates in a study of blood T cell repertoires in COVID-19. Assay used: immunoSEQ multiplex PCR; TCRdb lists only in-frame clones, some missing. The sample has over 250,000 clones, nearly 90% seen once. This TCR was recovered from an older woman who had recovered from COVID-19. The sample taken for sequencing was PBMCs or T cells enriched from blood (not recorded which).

For the CDR3, the DNA is TGTGCCAGCAGTTACTCCAGACAGGGGTCCTACAATGAGCAGTTCTTC. Its translation is CASSYSRQGSYNEQFF. The chain recombines TRBV6-5 with TRBJ2-1, with TRBD1 identical over 8 bases. With 0 bases clipped from V and 1 base from J, the junction kept 2 bases outside the gene matches. The CDR3 is made up of 16 amino acids. From germline, CDR1 is MNHEY and CDR2 SVGAGI.